This TCR beta chain was documented in a study of blood T cell repertoires in COVID-19. Background on the study: Samples of COVID-19 (acute and convalescent) were obtained from the United States, Italy and Spain. T cells, B-cell-depleted T cells, or PBMCs supplied cDNA or gDNA.

The CDR3 loop spans 14 amino acids. V gave up 2 bases and J gave up 1 base, with 7 bases separating them. Germline V gene data show CDR1 as SGDLS and CDR2 as YYNGEE. Authors' data handling: Quantification of nucleated cells was approximated via reference gene primer amplification. The method was immunoSEQ multiplex PCR; TCRdb's version includes in-frame clones alone and lacks a portion of them. V and J calls and clone size are copied from that table; D and trimming were computed from the DNA. Altogether tens of thousands of clones are present, roughly 84% being singletons, with the ten largest covering 20%.

The clonotype originates from a woman over 75 with active or convalescent COVID-19. The sequencing input was peripheral blood. V gene TRBV9 combines with J gene TRBJ1-3, with a tentative D call TRBD1 (5 bases). The CDR3 spells CASSVQGSGNTIYF. CDR3 nucleotide sequence: TGTGCCAGCAGCGTTCAGGGTTCTGGAAACACCATATATTTT.